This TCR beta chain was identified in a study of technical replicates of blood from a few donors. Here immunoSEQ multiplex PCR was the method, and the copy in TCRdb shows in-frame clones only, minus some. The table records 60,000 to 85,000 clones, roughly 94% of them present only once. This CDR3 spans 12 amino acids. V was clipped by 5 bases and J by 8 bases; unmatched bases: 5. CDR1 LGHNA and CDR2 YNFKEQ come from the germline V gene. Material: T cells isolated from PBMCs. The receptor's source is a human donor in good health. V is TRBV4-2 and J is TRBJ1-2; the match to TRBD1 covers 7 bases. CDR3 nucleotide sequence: TGTGCCAGCAGCTACCAGGGGGGAGGCTACACCTTC. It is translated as CASSYQGGGYTF.